This T cell receptor beta chain was sequenced in a study of Graves' ophthalmopathy and Graves' hyperthyroidism. In the study overall: Peripheral blood sampling occurred at initial diagnosis, before any treatment.

V trimming: 6 bases; J trimming: 2 bases; junction bases outside the gene matches: 6. This CDR3 has 14 residues. RNA served as the template for amplifying TCR beta CDR3 regions. First-round RT-PCR relied on HTBI primers, and a second-round multiplex PCR came next. TCRdb passed the multiplex PCR reads through MiXCR, listing each CDR3 protein once. This table has about 170,000 distinct CDR3 sequences, around two fifths appearing once. Study outcomes and limitations: As the model predicted ophthalmopathy progression, it achieved a sensitivity of approximately 65% and a specificity of 72.22%. Thyroid clonotypes that were expanded above 0.001 frequency mostly also appeared in blood. A 13-signature model separated ophthalmopathy from stable hyperthyroidism, roughly 85% sensitivity, 65% to 82% specificity.

A note on this clonotype: Its antigen is still unknown.

This rearrangement joins TRBV12-3 or TRBV12-4 to TRBJ2-7, with 8 bases aligning to TRBD1. Material: peripheral blood. The source is a woman in her thirties or forties with Graves' ophthalmopathy. CDR3 sequence (DNA): TGTGCCAGCAGCCCACCGGACAGGGCCTACGAGCAGTACTTC. Translation: CASSPPDRAYEQYF.